The 27 T cell receptor beta chains presented below share a single source sample, sequenced in a study of blood T cell repertoires in COVID-19. TCRdb keeps only in-frame clones here, not all; method: immunoSEQ multiplex PCR. The sample holds some 210,000 clones, approximately 90% seen once. The sample comprised peripheral blood. These receptors all come from a man between 25 and 39 years old with acute or convalescent COVID-19.

V gene TRBV15 combines with J gene TRBJ2-1; TRBD2 aligns across 10 bases. Trimming cost V 5 bases and J 7 bases; bases outside gene matches: 11. CDR3 length: 16 amino acids. Germline CDR1 and CDR2: LNHNV and YYDKDF (reference sequence). Here the CDR3 reads CATSYTLAGAGNEQFF. The CDR3 DNA follows: TGTGCCACCAGCTACACTCTAGCGGGAGCTGGGAATGAGCAGTTCTTC.

This clone was counted a single time. The chain has TRBV7-9 and TRBJ1-2; D is ambiguous. The CDR3 is 14 amino acids. With 0 bases removed from V and 2 bases from J, the gap between germline ends came to 7 bases. Germline lookup yields CDR1 SEHNR and CDR2 FQNEAQ (reference sequence). The CDR3 DNA reads TGTGCCAGCAGCTTAGCGGCAGTGAACTATGGCTACACCTTC. Protein product: CASSLAAVNYGYTF.

In DNA form, the CDR3 reads TGTGCCACCGCCGACAGATTAAATTCACCCCTCCACTTT. Residues: CATADRLNSPLHF. V usage is TRBV2 and J usage is TRBJ1-6; tentative D call: TRBD1 (5 bases). The germline CDR1 and CDR2 sequences are SNHLY and FYNNEI. The V and J ends lost 10 bases and 7 bases respectively, with 14 bases between them. This CDR3 region has 13 residues.

V and J are TRBV6-5 and TRBJ2-7, with 7 bases lining up with TRBD1. The V segment lost 8 bases and the J segment 0 bases; nucleotides outside the gene matches: 7. Germline CDR1 and CDR2: MNHEY and SVGAGI. CDR3 length equals 14 residues. The CDR3, as DNA: TGTGCCAGCGTACTTGGGACAGACTCCTACGAGCAGTACTTC. Protein product: CASVLGTDSYEQYF.

This chain links TRBV3-1 (or the pseudogene TRBV3-2) with TRBJ2-3, with D unresolved. The ends were cut back, 3 bases at V and 4 bases at J, with 17 bases in the middle. The CDR3 has 16 residues. Germline V gene lookup returns CDR1 LGHDT and CDR2 YNNKEL (reference sequence). CDR3 region: CASSHRRSGFSDTQYF. CDR3 coding DNA: TGTGCCAGCAGCCACCGAAGGTCAGGATTTTCAGATACGCAGTATTTT.

The chain couples TRBV10-2 to TRBJ2-3; 7 positions agree with TRBD1. J was trimmed by 0 bases and V by 6 bases; bases with no gene match: 3. The CDR3 is made up of 14 amino acids. Germline loops: CDR1 WSHSY, CDR2 SAAADI. As DNA, the CDR3 is TGCGCCAGCAGGGAGACAGGGAGCACAGATACGCAGTATTTT. It codes for CASRETGSTDTQYF.

The chain carries TRBV19 and TRBJ2-7, with 8 bases that match TRBD1. J was trimmed by 3 bases and V by 4 bases; bases with no gene match: 8. Looked up from germline, CDR1 is LNHDA and CDR2 is SQIVND (reference sequence). The CDR3 is made up of 15 amino acids. The CDR3 reads CASSSNQGAGYEQYF. As DNA, the CDR3 is TGTGCCAGTAGTAGCAACCAGGGGGCGGGCTACGAGCAGTACTTC.

This clone has just a few counts. The V call is TRBV30, the J call TRBJ1-5; TRBD1 might be the D (5 bases). V lost 3 bases and J 3 bases, leaving 9 bases between the germline ends. This CDR3 is built from 13 residues. Germline CDR1 reads GTSNPN; CDR2 reads SVGIG (reference sequence). The CDR3 sequence is CAWSRGTNQPQHF. The CDR3, as DNA: TGTGCCTGGAGCCGGGGGACCAATCAGCCCCAGCATTTT.

The chain recombines TRBV2 with TRBJ2-1; 10 bases line up with TRBD2. Germline V lookup: CDR1 SNHLY, CDR2 FYNNEI. The V segment lost 7 bases and the J segment 9 bases; nucleotides outside the gene matches: 3. The CDR3 totals 12 residues. The CDR3 loop is CASKRGGGEQFF. For the CDR3, the DNA is TGTGCCAGCAAGCGGGGGGGCGGTGAGCAGTTCTTC.

The genes are TRBV5-1 and TRBJ2-3, with D possibly being TRBD1 (6 bases). Germline CDR1 reads SGHRS; CDR2 reads YFSETQ. The CDR3 runs to 15 residues. V lost 3 bases to trimming and J lost 6 bases, with 17 bases between them. Here the CDR3 DNA reads TGCGCCAGCAGCTCGGAATCGACAGGTTCGGATACGCAGTATTTT. Residues: CASSSESTGSDTQYF.

This chain connects TRBV11-2 to TRBJ2-6; TRBD1 matches 7 bases. This CDR3 is 16 amino acids long. J lost 0 bases, V lost 2 bases, and 1 base had no gene match. Germline CDR1 and CDR2: SGHAT and FQNNGV. The CDR3 region has the DNA TGTGCCAGCAGCTTAACAGGGGTCTCTGGGGCCAACGTCCTGACTTTC. Protein product: CASSLTGVSGANVLTF.

This clone showed up just a few times. V gene TRBV3-1 (or the pseudogene TRBV3-2) combines with J gene TRBJ2-5; 11 bases are a match to TRBD2. The CDR3 consists of 19 residues. V shed 3 bases, J shed 4 bases, and the junction held 16 bases outside the gene matches. Per germline, CDR1 LGHDT and CDR2 YNNKEL (reference sequence). The CDR3 reads CASSHPLSPGTSGLETQYF. The DNA for the CDR3 is TGTGCCAGCAGCCATCCCCTCAGTCCCGGGACTAGCGGATTAGAGACCCAGTACTTC.

J is TRBJ1-5 and V is TRBV19; D is unresolved. Between the trimmed V and J ends, which lost 6 bases and 0 bases, there was a span of 6 bases. Germline CDR1 reads LNHDA; CDR2 reads SQIVND (reference sequence). The CDR3 consists of 13 residues. DNA for the CDR3: TGTGCCAGTAGCCGAGATAGCAATCAGCCCCAGCATTTT. Translated, it gives CASSRDSNQPQHF.

The genes are TRBV25-1 and TRBJ2-1; tentative D call: TRBD1 (5 bases). Germline CDR1 and CDR2: MGHDK and SYGVNS. The length of the CDR3 is 14 residues. The ends were cut back, 4 bases at V and 0 bases at J, with 7 bases in the middle. The CDR3 loop reads CASSGQSSYNEQFF. DNA of the CDR3: TGTGCCAGCAGTGGACAGAGCTCCTACAATGAGCAGTTCTTC.

The J gene is TRBJ1-6, the V gene TRBV30, with TRBD1 identical over 10 bases. This CDR3 has 16 residues. The germline gives CDR1 GTSNPN, CDR2 SVGIG (reference sequence). With V trimmed by 3 bases and J by 6 bases, 8 bases remained unmatched. The CDR3 DNA reads TGTGCCTGGAGCTCGGGACAGGGGAGTCGTAATTCACCCCTCCACTTT. It translates to CAWSSGQGSRNSPLHF.

The rearrangement joins TRBV7-9 to TRBJ2-1; 9 nucleotides line up with TRBD1. V lost 3 bases to trimming and J lost 8 bases; unmatched junction nucleotides: 8. The CDR3 covers 15 residues. The germline V gene has CDR1 SEHNR and CDR2 FQNEAQ (reference sequence). DNA for the CDR3: TGTGCCAGCAGCTTCCCGGGACAGGGTATAGATGAGCAGTTCTTC. This encodes CASSFPGQGIDEQFF.

The rearrangement uses TRBV4-1 and TRBJ2-7, with 7 nucleotides matching TRBD1. The J segment lost 2 bases and the V segment lost 6 bases, leaving 4 bases of the junction unmatched. The CDR3 is made up of 13 amino acids. Germline assignment: CDR1 MGHRA and CDR2 YSYEKL. This CDR3 is CASRAGGAYEQYF. CDR3 sequence (DNA): TGCGCCAGCAGGGCAGGGGGTGCCTACGAGCAGTACTTC.

CDR3 nucleotide sequence: TGTGCCGGGATACTAGTAGAGGACTCACAAAGGAACACTGAAGCTTTCTTT. It translates to CAGILVEDSQRNTEAFF. The chain recombines TRBV21-1 with TRBJ1-1. TRBV21-1 is a recognized pseudogene. This CDR3 has 17 amino acids.

The chain combines TRBV3-1 (or the pseudogene TRBV3-2) with TRBJ2-7; 10 bases match TRBD2. The germline V gene has CDR1 LGHDT and CDR2 YNNKEL (reference sequence). The V segment lost 4 bases and the J segment 4 bases; nucleotides outside the gene matches: 10. The CDR3 spans 16 residues. Written as DNA, the CDR3 is TGTGCCAGCAGCCTACCCCGTGCTAGCGGGGGTTACGAGCAGTACTTC. This codes for CASSLPRASGGYEQYF.

The rearrangement uses TRBV6-5 and TRBJ2-7; D call uncertain. The germline V gene encodes CDR1 MNHEY and CDR2 SVGAGI. CDR3 length: 11 residues. The V gene lost 10 bases and the J gene lost 0 bases, with 7 bases spanning the gap. CDR3 sequence reads: CAIASSYEQYF. As DNA, the CDR3 is TGTGCCATCGCGAGCTCCTACGAGCAGTACTTC.

The chain joins TRBV28 to TRBJ1-2; TRBD1 agrees at 7 bases. CDR3 length: 12 amino acids. V lost 11 bases and J lost 5; bases outside the gene matches: 8. Germline V gene sequence: CDR1 MDHEN, CDR2 SYDVKM. As DNA, the CDR3 is TGTGCCGTAAAAGGACAGGCTTATGGCTACACCTTC. As protein: CAVKGQAYGYTF.

The V call is TRBV10-3, the J call TRBJ2-5; D may be TRBD1 (6 bases). Trimming shortened V by 3 bases and J by 0 bases, and 8 bases separated the two germline ends. The V gene's germline CDR1 is ENHRY and CDR2 SYGVKD. The CDR3 runs 14 residues. CDR3 nucleotide sequence: TGTGCCATCAGTGACAGGGGAGACCAAGAGACCCAGTACTTC. Amino acids: CAISDRGDQETQYF.

J is TRBJ2-1 and V is TRBV14; 8 bases line up with TRBD2. The ends lost 4 bases at V and 8 bases at J; junction bases unmatched: 7. Germline CDR1 is SGHDN and CDR2 is FVKESK. There are 14 residues in the CDR3. The DNA of the CDR3 is TGTGCCAGCAGCCGGACGGGGGGGAGCGATGAGCAGTTCTTC. This codes for CASSRTGGSDEQFF.

In regard to this clone: Its ends do not fully match the called genes, so a read error is possible. The J gene is TRBJ2-5, the V gene TRBV7-7, with TRBD2 matching 7 bases. Per germline, CDR1 SSHAT and CDR2 FNYEAQ (reference sequence). The CDR3 totals 15 residues. CDR3 DNA sequence: TGTGCTAGCAGCGCAGCGGGGAACCCTCAAGAGACCCAGTACTTC. This translates into CASSAAGNPQETQYF. Drawing the rest from reference TRBV7-7 and TRBJ2-5, the complete variable domain is GAGVSQSPRYKVTKRGQDVTLRCDPISSHATLYWYQQALGQGPEFLTYFNYEAQPDKSGLPSDRFSAERPEGSISTLTIQRTEQRDSAMYRCASSAAGNPQETQYFGPGTRLLVL.

The rearrangement joins TRBV29-1 to TRBJ1-1, with D uncertain. The CDR3 extends over 13 amino acids. Germline loops: CDR1 SQVTM, CDR2 ANQGSEA. V lost 4 bases and J 0 bases, leaving 9 bases between the germline ends. CDR3 in DNA: TGCAGCGTTGTAAGAGGCATGAACACTGAAGCTTTCTTT. It specifies CSVVRGMNTEAFF. Full variable domain (missing parts from reference TRBV29-1 and TRBJ1-1): SAVISQKPSRDICQRGTSLTIQCQVDSQVTMMFWYRQQPGQSLTLIATANQGSEATYESGFVIDKFPISRPNLTFSTLTVSNMSPEDSSIYLCSVVRGMNTEAFFGQGTRLTVV.

This chain links TRBV5-1 with TRBJ1-5; 7 nucleotides align to TRBD1. Per germline, CDR1 SGHRS and CDR2 YFSETQ. The V segment lost 10 bases and the J segment 0 bases; nucleotides outside the gene matches: 1. This CDR3 is built from 12 residues. The CDR3 sequence is CARDSSNQPQHF. CDR3 sequence (DNA): TGCGCCCGGGACAGTAGCAATCAGCCCCAGCATTTT.

The V and J genes are TRBV6-5 and TRBJ2-1; a weak D match, TRBD2 (5 bases). The germline V gene encodes CDR1 MNHEY and CDR2 SVGAGI. V was pared by 7 bases and J by 10 bases, with 14 bases between. The CDR3 contains 12 residues. CDR3 nucleotide sequence: TGTGCCAGCAAAGCGGACCCGGGGGAGCAGTTCTTC. Protein: CASKADPGEQFF.